This entry is about one T cell receptor beta chain. Its target antigen remains unknown. It has no much larger one-base neighbor in the sample; base qualities were not kept. Other nucleotide sequences in the sample specify the same CDR3. The sample belongs to a study of shared clonotypes between healthy human individuals (dated by TCRdb to the early 2020s). Regarding the study in general: The cohort included three men and a couple of women between 18 and 49 years of age. For each donor, CD4 naive and CD4 memory were each given three plates, CD8 naive was given two plates, and CD8 memory was given one plate. To estimate repertoire size and how much clonotypes are shared between individuals, the study performed deep sequencing of blood TCR repertoires from roughly five healthy adults. Libraries were prepared and TCR repertoires were sequenced by different laboratories using diverse techniques, in order to increase sequencing depth and limit assay-specific biases. Between about 0.94 and 8.9 billion PBMCs per donor were obtained by leukapheresis.

What the research found in general, with its limitations: Sharing across four donors was observed for about 5% of naive CD4, over 3% of naive CD8, about 2.3% of memory CD4, and 0.4% of memory CD8 clonotypes. Sampling was limited to blood, and TCR repertoires in tissue likely differ from TCR repertoires in blood. Larger estimated clonotype richness was generally found for naive subsets than for memory subsets. The genetic and exposure-history diversity represented was limited by the small number of donors. Based on pairwise subsampling, the degree of clonotype sharing among donors was expected to be affected by sequencing depth. Rarefaction of sorted-subset datasets indicated incomplete sequencing despite the large sequencing depth. Clonotypes shared by all four sorted-subset donors showed higher generation probabilities than non-shared clonotypes.

The donors were healthy, HIV-negative adults who had no recently reported acute infections or vaccinations. Every donor was a Caucasian adult residing in Nashville, Tennessee, USA. CD4+ T cells were enriched by magnetic negative selection; naive cells were then positively selected on CD45RA, and the negative fraction formed the memory subset. Blood was collected by leukapheresis, and PBMCs were isolated by Ficoll-Histopaque density gradient centrifugation and then cryopreserved in liquid nitrogen vapor phase. Analytical flow cytometry was used to check the purity and quantity of every magnetically sorted T cell population. Each sorted fraction had its genomic DNA isolated and then quantified by UV absorbance on a Nanodrop 2000c. There are 14 amino acids in the CDR3, from cysteine to phenylalanine inclusive. The read is trimmed to its CDR3 DNA, 42 bases read in frame from base 1. CDR1 is given as MNHEY and CDR2 as SMNVEV, both from the germline V gene (reference sequence). After removal of 6 bases from V and 7 bases from J, the junction retains 6 bases not matched to a gene.

TCR CDR3 regions were amplified from genomic DNA by multiplex PCR using the deep immunoSEQ assay. Genomic DNA extracted from each cell subset was distributed evenly over all wells of several immunoSEQ 96-well plates, and each plate served as one replicate. For sorted subsets, each replicate PCR was loaded with about 0.2 ug genomic DNA, equivalent to 25,000 to 35,000 T cell genomes. Purified libraries were measured with a Qubit 3.0 fluorometer, size-checked on a Bioanalyzer 2100, and measured again with the KAPA Library Quantification kit. Every immunoSEQ 96-well plate was sequenced on a separate single-read 150-cycle Illumina NextSeq 550 flow cell. From the authors' description of their analysis: The immunoSEQ output contained only junctional sequences without quality scores, so filtering could not match that applied to full-length reads. Sequences were annotated with PyIR, a Python wrapper for IgBLAST v1.9, using IMGT germline references to assign V/J genes and CDR3. Reads were removed for weak V/J assignments (E-value above 1e-6), missing CDR3, stop codons, out-of-frame junctions, or ambiguous translated residues. V3J clonotypes were defined as sequences sharing the same inferred V gene, J gene, and CDR3 amino acid sequence. The percentage overlap between two repertoires was calculated by dividing the number of shared unique clonotypes by the size of the smaller repertoire. Repertoire richness was assessed with RTK rarefaction, the Chao1 estimator, and Recon v2.1 estimates of unobserved clonotypes. Generation probabilities for all TCRbeta clonotypes obtained by the gDNA method from a few donors were computed using OLGA. Not all clones reach the TCRdb copy of this immuneACCESS table, which keeps in-frame sequences only. Checked studies attribute under half of the gap to unresolved V genes and leave the rest unexplained. The V and J calls and clone size were taken over from that table, and D and trimming were inferred from the DNA. This sample comprises 2 million to 2.5 million clones, approximately 96% of them detected only once. The ten largest make up approximately 0.13% of the sample.

The V and J segments used are TRBV27 and TRBJ1-6; the central 7 bases match TRBD1. This sequence originates from a man younger than 35 in good health. Material for sequencing was naive CD4+ T cells sorted from blood. The cell subset or site label, read with the paper, signifies: CD45RA+ positively selected. CDR3 sequence: CASRFDRENSPLHF. The DNA is as follows: TGTGCCAGCAGGTTCGACAGGGAAAATTCACCCCTCCACTTT.